The 9 T cell receptor beta chains below all came from one sample that was sequenced in a study of tumor-infiltrating lymphocytes in localized non-small cell lung cancer. Here immunoSEQ multiplex PCR was the method, and the copy in TCRdb shows in-frame clones only, minus some. The sample gives 10,000 to 15,000 clones, approximately 84% of which show up once; roughly 12% is in the top ten. The specimen was lung tumor tissue. The receptors shown here come from a human donor with non-small cell lung cancer.

V usage is TRBV7-7 and J usage is TRBJ2-1; 7 bases are a match to TRBD1. CDR1 and CDR2 from the germline V gene are SSHAT and FNYEAQ (reference sequence). The length of the CDR3 is 15 residues. Trimming at V came to 5 bases and at J to 4 bases, leaving 8 bases not matched to a gene. CDR3 sequence (DNA): TGTGCCAGCAGCGTAGAGGGGGCAGGATACAATGAGCAGTTCTTC. Its translation is CASSVEGAGYNEQFF. Based on the CDR3 plus reference TRBV7-7 and TRBJ2-1, the full variable domain is GAGVSQSPRYKVTKRGQDVTLRCDPISSHATLYWYQQALGQGPEFLTYFNYEAQPDKSGLPSDRFSAERPEGSISTLTIQRTEQRDSAMYRCASSVEGAGYNEQFFGPGTRLTVL.

This chain connects TRBV5-1 to TRBJ1-2, with 7 nucleotides matching TRBD1. J was trimmed by 6 bases and V by 4 bases; bases with no gene match: 21. CDR1 SGHRS and CDR2 YFSETQ come from the germline V gene. CDR3 length equals 18 residues. The chain's CDR3 is CASSPDSSGGGRGNGYTF. As DNA, the CDR3 is TGCGCCAGCAGCCCGGACAGCTCAGGGGGGGGCAGAGGTAATGGCTACACCTTC.

The chain has TRBV11-2 and TRBJ1-2; D is unresolved. V dropped 1 base and J dropped 7 bases, with 10 bases sitting between them. The germline gives CDR1 SGHAT, CDR2 FQNNGV. This CDR3 region has 13 residues. The CDR3 bases are TGTGCCAGCAGCTTAGGGCTAAAAAGTGGCTACACCTTC. This encodes CASSLGLKSGYTF.

This rearrangement joins TRBV27 to TRBJ2-3; D gene unclear. Trimming cost V 2 bases and J 3 bases, with 9 bases left between them. Germline V CDR1 and CDR2: MNHEY, SMNVEV (reference sequence). The CDR3 loop spans 14 amino acids. CDR3 DNA: TGTGCCAGCAGTTTACGGACCGTTACAGATACGCAGTATTTT. Its protein product is CASSLRTVTDTQYF.

The chain combines TRBV2 with TRBJ1-4; D remains unclear. Per the germline V gene, CDR1 is SNHLY and CDR2 is FYNNEI. V was cut by 6 bases and J by 2 bases, with 10 bases left in between. This CDR3 spans 14 amino acids. The CDR3 here is CASSLQPTNEKLFF. The CDR3 DNA is TGTGCCAGCAGCCTTCAGCCGACTAATGAAAAACTGTTTTTT.

V gene TRBV5-4 combines with J gene TRBJ1-2, with a tentative D call TRBD1 (6 bases). The CDR3 is 12 residues long. The germline V and J ends were trimmed by 9 bases and 8 bases, with 17 bases remaining between them. Germline CDR1 SGHNT, CDR2 YYREEE (reference sequence). The CDR3 DNA follows: TGTGCCACCCAACGGGCAGGGACAGGCTACACCTTC. Protein sequence: CATQRAGTGYTF.

This sequence joins TRBV5-5 and TRBJ2-7; unclear D gene. The CDR3 runs to 11 residues. The V gene's germline CDR1 is SGHKS and CDR2 YYEKEE (reference sequence). Trimming removed 1 base at V and 5 bases at J, with 4 bases between. The CDR3: CASSLLNEQYF. DNA of the CDR3: TGTGCCAGCAGCTTGTTGAACGAGCAGTACTTC. Full variable domain (remainder filled in from reference TRBV5-5 and TRBJ2-7): DAGVTQSPTHLIKTRGQQVTLRCSPISGHKSVSWYQQVLGQGPQFIFQYYEKEERGRGNFPDRFSARQFPNYSSELNVNALLLGDSALYLCASSLLNEQYFGPGTRLTVT.

The chain links TRBV30 to TRBJ2-3; TRBD1 is a possible D gene (6 bases). V lost 4 bases and J lost 2, with 13 bases in between. Per germline, CDR1 GTSNPN and CDR2 SVGIG (reference sequence). CDR3 length: 14 amino acids. Written as DNA, the CDR3 is TGTGCCTGGACCTCCGGGACAAACACAGATACGCAGTATTTT. This translates into CAWTSGTNTDTQYF.

The V gene is TRBV27, the J gene TRBJ2-2; D is unresolved. V was shortened by 3 bases and J by 2 bases, with 13 bases between the two germline ends. Germline CDR1 and CDR2: MNHEY and SMNVEV (reference sequence). There are 16 residues in the CDR3. CDR3 DNA sequence: TGTGCCAGCAGTTTTCTCTCGGTTTCTAACACCGGGGAGCTGTTTTTT. Translated, it gives CASSFLSVSNTGELFF.